The 5 T cell receptor beta chains listed next were all sequenced from one sample in a study of blood T cell repertoires in COVID-19. Some clones are missing from TCRdb's copy, which holds only in-frame ones; the method was immunoSEQ multiplex PCR. The profile covers roughly 190,000 clones, with about 83% appearing a single time and over 3.5% taken by the ten largest. Specimen: peripheral blood. These receptors were obtained from a man aged 18 to 30 with active or convalescent COVID-19.

The chain joins TRBV4-1 to TRBJ2-3, with D hard to call. The germline gives CDR1 MGHRA, CDR2 YSYEKL. CDR3 length equals 13 residues. V was pared by 4 bases and J by 5 bases, with 10 bases between. CDR3 loop: CASSPYPGDTQYF. As DNA, the CDR3 is TGCGCCAGCAGCCCCTATCCGGGAGATACGCAGTATTTT.

The CDR3 DNA reads as TGTGCCAGCAGCGTGTCTACCCCGGGACAGGGGAATGAGCAGTTCTTC. Translating it yields CASSVSTPGQGNEQFF. V and J are TRBV9 and TRBJ2-1, with 10 bases that match TRBD1. V lost 2 bases and J lost 7; bases outside the gene matches: 9. This CDR3 has 16 amino acids. CDR1 SGDLS and CDR2 YYNGEE come from the germline V gene.

Comment on this clone: An end of the junction differs from the germline gene, which may be a read error. The sample contains more than one DNA sequence encoding this CDR3. This sequence joins TRBV11-2 and TRBJ1-2; TRBD1 is a possible D gene (5 bases). The CDR3 length is 13 residues. The germline CDR1 and CDR2 sequences are SGHAT and FQNNGV. The CDR3 loop reads CASSPIGGSGYTF. In DNA form, the CDR3 reads TGTGCCAGCAGCCCCATTGGGGGGAGTGGCTACACCTTT.

The chain is built from TRBV19 and TRBJ2-1, with a weak D call TRBD2 (6 bases). V lost 3 bases and J lost 8, with 26 bases in between. Germline V gives CDR1 LNHDA, CDR2 SQIVND (reference sequence). The CDR3 totals 18 residues. The CDR3 loop is CASSMGVRTSLLFDEQFF. For the CDR3, the DNA is TGTGCCAGTAGTATGGGGGTAAGAACTAGCTTATTATTCGATGAGCAGTTCTTC.

V gene TRBV21-1 combines with J gene TRBJ1-6; the table's D call, TRBD1, has no DNA check behind it. TRBV21-1 is designated a pseudogene. CDR3 length: 16 amino acids. CDR3 sequence (DNA): TGTGCCAGCAGCAAAGTAAGGACAGGGGTTAATTCACCCCTCCACTTT. This sequence encodes CASSKVRTGVNSPLHF.